Following are 21 T cell receptor beta chains from one sample sequenced in a study of T cells in Graves' hyperthyroidism and ophthalmopathy. Amplified regions were TCR beta CDR3 sequences from RNA transcripts. First-round RT-PCR targeting the TCR CDR3 was performed with the HTBI primer set. TCRdb reprocessed the multiplex PCR reads via MiXCR and lists one record per CDR3 protein. The data contain 400,000 to 500,000 distinct CDR3 sequences, approximately 14% of them singletons. Specimen: blood. The receptors originated from a woman aged 18-35 years with Graves' hyperthyroidism.

The rearrangement joins TRBV12-3 or TRBV12-4 to TRBJ1-5, with D possibly being TRBD1 (6 bases). The germline V and J ends were trimmed by 7 bases and 3 bases, with 19 bases remaining between them. The CDR3 runs 16 residues. CDR3 in DNA: TGTGCCAGCAATTTGGGGGGCAGGGAGAACAATCAGCCCCAGCATTTT. Translated: CASNLGGRENNQPQHF.

In its sample, this clonotype was seen many times. The genes are TRBV12-3 or TRBV12-4 and TRBJ1-5; D is possibly TRBD1 (6 bases). The CDR3 totals 17 residues. V lost 5 bases and J lost 0, with 17 bases in between. The CDR3 region is CASSPPGQWYSNQPQHF. The CDR3, as DNA: TGTGCCAGCAGTCCTCCGGGACAATGGTATAGCAATCAGCCCCAGCATTTT.

The chain combines TRBV5-1 with TRBJ2-2, with unresolved D. Germline CDR1 reads SGHRS; CDR2 reads YFSETQ. CDR3 size: 14 residues. V was clipped by 3 bases and J by 2 bases, with 8 bases between them. The CDR3 region is CASSYNRNTGELFF. CDR3 DNA: TGCGCCAGCAGCTACAACAGAAACACCGGGGAGCTGTTTTTT.

This clonotype was detected a few times. This may be a read error: a much more frequent sequence differs by one nucleotide. The chain couples TRBV30 to TRBJ2-6; D might be TRBD1 or TRBD2, each matching 5 bases. Germline-derived CDR1 and CDR2 are GTSNPN and SVGIG (reference sequence). Trimming stripped 3 bases from V and 2 bases from J, with 5 bases between. The CDR3 length is 13 residues. Written as DNA, the CDR3 is TGTGCCTGGAGGGGGGCTGGGGCCAACGTCCTGACTTTC. It yields the protein CAWRGAGANVLTF.

This clonotype has at least ten counts. This chain links TRBV29-1 with TRBJ1-1, with D possibly matching TRBD1 (5 bases). V lost 6 bases and J 3 bases, leaving 14 bases between the germline ends. Looked up from germline, CDR1 is SQVTM and CDR2 is ANQGSEA. The CDR3 is 13 residues long. In DNA form, the CDR3 reads TGCAGCGTCGGGCAGGGCGGTCACACTGAAGCTTTCTTT. This translates into CSVGQGGHTEAFF.

This clonotype was seen many times. The CDR3 nucleotides are TGTGCCATCAGTCGGTACTCACTAGCGGAGCCTAGCGAGCAGTTCTTC. This translates into CAISRYSLAEPSEQFF. The chain combines TRBV10-3 with TRBJ2-1, with 8 bases lining up with TRBD2. This CDR3 comprises 16 residues. In germline, CDR1 is ENHRY, CDR2 SYGVKD. After removal of 5 bases from V and 10 bases from J, the junction contained 16 bases not matched to a gene.

The CDR3 reads CASSQDPLTSGRPYNEQFF. CDR3 nucleotide sequence: TGTGCCAGCAGCCAAGATCCCCTGACTAGCGGGAGGCCCTACAATGAGCAGTTCTTC. The chain recombines TRBV14 with TRBJ2-1; TRBD2 aligns across 13 bases. CDR1 is SGHDN, CDR2 FVKESK, per germline. J gave up 2 bases and V 0 bases, and 7 bases lay outside the gene matches. This CDR3 comprises 19 residues.

This clonotype has at least ten counts. J is TRBJ1-4 and V is TRBV7-9; D is unresolved. Trimming pared 0 bases from V and 0 bases from J, leaving 5 bases between. This CDR3 has 15 residues. The germline gives CDR1 SEHNR, CDR2 FQNEAQ (reference sequence). The CDR3 DNA sequence: TGTGCCAGCAGCTTAGCGACAACAACTAATGAAAAACTGTTTTTT. Its protein is CASSLATTTNEKLFF.

This clonotype was seen ten or more times. The chain links TRBV29-1 to TRBJ1-1; D is unclear. The germline V gene encodes CDR1 SQVTM and CDR2 ANQGSEA. V lost 4 bases to trimming and J lost 4 bases, with 4 bases between them. The CDR3 has 10 amino acids. The CDR3 region has the DNA TGCAGCGTTGGCGTCACTGAAGCTTTCTTT. This translates into CSVGVTEAFF.

This clonotype was detected many times. The chain recombines TRBV20-1 with TRBJ2-3; D possibly corresponds to TRBD2 (6 bases). CDR1 and CDR2 from the germline V gene are DFQATT and SNEGSKA (reference sequence). V lost 0 bases to trimming and J lost 4 bases, with 14 bases between them. The CDR3 extends over 15 amino acids. The CDR3 DNA follows: TGCAGTGCTAGAGACTGGCGCCCTAGCGCAGATACGCAGTATTTT. Its protein product is CSARDWRPSADTQYF.

This clonotype was counted ten times or more. For the CDR3, the DNA is TGTGCCAGCAGCTTAGCTTGGGGAAAGGAACAGCCCCAGCATTTT. Its protein product is CASSLAWGKEQPQHF. The V gene is TRBV7-2, the J gene TRBJ1-5, with unresolved D. The length of the CDR3 is 15 residues. The germline gives CDR1 SGHTA, CDR2 FQGNSA. Trimming took 0 bases from V and 7 from J, leaving 13 bases between them.

This clonotype was seen repeatedly, ten times or more. The chain couples TRBV20-1 to TRBJ2-1; the match to TRBD2 covers 11 bases. V lost 3 bases to trimming and J lost 7 bases; unmatched junction nucleotides: 11. This CDR3 has 16 amino acids. CDR1 is DFQATT and CDR2 is SNEGSKA in the germline V gene (reference sequence). CDR3 sequence (DNA): TGCAGTGCTAGCGGACCGGGACTAGCGGCTGGGAATGAGCAGTTCTTC. Protein: CSASGPGLAAGNEQFF.

The chain is built from TRBV5-1 and TRBJ2-1, with TRBD1 matching over 9 bases. Germline V gives CDR1 SGHRS, CDR2 YFSETQ. V was pared by 0 bases and J by 10 bases, with 8 bases of the junction left unmatched. This CDR3 has 15 amino acids. CDR3 amino acids: CASSLGGQGRLEQFF. CDR3 DNA sequence: TGCGCCAGCAGCTTGGGGGGACAGGGACGTCTCGAGCAGTTCTTC.

V is TRBV27 and J is TRBJ2-1; D gene ambiguous. CDR3 size: 20 residues. CDR1 is MNHEY, CDR2 SMNVEV, per germline (reference sequence). V lost 8 bases and J lost 0, with 29 bases in between. The CDR3 coding sequence is TGTGCCAGCTCACCACCGGATACTACCTGGGCTTTGCGCTCCTACAATGAGCAGTTCTTC. Translating gives CASSPPDTTWALRSYNEQFF.

This clonotype has ten or more counts. CDR3 sequence reads: CASSTRQGLYEQYF. Here the CDR3 DNA reads TGTGCCAGCAGCACCCGACAGGGGCTCTACGAGCAGTACTTC. The genes are TRBV13 and TRBJ2-7, with TRBD1 identical over 8 bases. CDR1 and CDR2 (germline): PRHDT, FYEKMQ (reference sequence). V lost 5 bases, J lost 3 bases, and 6 bases stayed unmatched. The CDR3 totals 14 residues. Full variable domain (outside the CDR3, taken from reference TRBV13 and TRBJ2-7): AAGVIQSPRHLIKEKRETATLKCYPIPRHDTVYWYQQGPGQDPQFLISFYEKMQSDKGSIPDRFSAQQFSDYHSELNMSSLELGDSALYFCASSTRQGLYEQYFGPGTRLTVT.

The table lists this clonotype with many counts. The chain employs TRBV20-1 and TRBJ2-3, with a possible D match to TRBD1 (6 bases). The CDR3 is 15 amino acids. Trimming removed 6 bases at V and 1 base at J, with 17 bases between. Germline loops: CDR1 DFQATT, CDR2 SNEGSKA (reference sequence). CDR3: CSARDTSAGTDTQYF. Here the CDR3 DNA reads TGCAGTGCCCGGGACACGTCAGCGGGCACAGATACGCAGTATTTT.

In regard to this clonotype: A read error may account for a junction end that differs from germline. V is TRBV5-6 and J is TRBJ2-1; D gene unclear. The CDR3 consists of 12 residues. Germline loops: CDR1 SGHDT, CDR2 YYEEEE. DNA for the CDR3: TGTGACAGCAGCTTGGTCCCTCATGAGCAGTTCTTC. Translation: CDSSLVPHEQFF.

This clonotype was counted at least ten times. The genes are TRBV3-1 and TRBJ1-2; D might be TRBD1 (5 bases). Germline V gene data show CDR1 as LGHDT and CDR2 as YNNKEL (reference sequence). The V end was cut by 2 bases, the J end by 4 bases, with 11 bases between. There are 14 residues in the CDR3. CDR3 DNA sequence: TGTGCCAGCAGCCAATCTGCAGGGTTCTATGGCTACACCTTC. Its translation is CASSQSAGFYGYTF.

Worth noting for this clonotype: One end of the junction does not line up with germline, which may come from a read error. The chain carries TRBV28 and TRBJ1-1, with TRBD1 as a possible D gene (5 bases). Germline loops: CDR1 MDHEN, CDR2 SYDVKM. This CDR3 contains 15 residues. CDR3 sequence: CAGSSPGLGNTEAFF. The CDR3 coding sequence is TGTGCCGGCAGTTCACCGGGACTCGGGAACACTGAAGCTTTCTTT.

A few counts support this clonotype. The chain recombines TRBV27 with TRBJ2-7, with a weak D call TRBD1 (5 bases). CDR1 MNHEY and CDR2 SMNVEV come from the germline V gene (reference sequence). V lost 8 bases, J lost 4 bases, and 12 bases lay in between. The CDR3 loop spans 12 amino acids. In nucleotides, the CDR3 is TGTGCCAGCGGAAACGACAGATACGAGCAGTACTTC. The encoded protein is CASGNDRYEQYF.

This clonotype came up many times. Written as DNA, the CDR3 is TGTGCCAGCAGCCTACTAGCGGGAGACTCCTACGAGCAGTACTTC. This gives the protein CASSLLAGDSYEQYF. The chain recombines TRBV13 with TRBJ2-7; 11 bases are a match to TRBD2. The germline gives CDR1 PRHDT, CDR2 FYEKMQ (reference sequence). This CDR3 spans 15 amino acids. The ends lost 5 bases at V and 0 bases at J; junction bases unmatched: 3.